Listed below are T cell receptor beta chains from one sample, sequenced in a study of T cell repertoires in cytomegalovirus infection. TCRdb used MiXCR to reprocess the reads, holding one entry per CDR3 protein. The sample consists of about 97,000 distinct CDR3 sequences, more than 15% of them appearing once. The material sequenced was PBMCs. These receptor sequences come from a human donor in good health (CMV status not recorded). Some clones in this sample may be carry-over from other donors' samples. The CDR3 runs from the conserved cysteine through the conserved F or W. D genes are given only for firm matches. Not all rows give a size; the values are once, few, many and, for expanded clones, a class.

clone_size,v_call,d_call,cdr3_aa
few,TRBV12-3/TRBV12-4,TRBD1,CASSSVYPGTGRVGELFF
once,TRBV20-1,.,CSARSTNTEAFF
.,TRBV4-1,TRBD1,CASSQVDRVGDGYTF
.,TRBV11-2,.,CASSRTGLPYGYTF
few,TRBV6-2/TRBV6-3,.,CASRPRQNVDF
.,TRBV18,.,CASSDSEETEAFF
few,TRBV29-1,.,CSAGQGRNTEAFF
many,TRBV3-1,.,CASSQDTLYRPDTEAFF
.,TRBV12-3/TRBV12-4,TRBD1,CASSSWTGERTDTQYF
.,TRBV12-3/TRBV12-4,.,CASSLLAHNEQFF
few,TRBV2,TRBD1,CASSQQGPETQYF
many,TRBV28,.,CASSPGRNEQYF
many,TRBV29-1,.,CSVDGGADTGELFF
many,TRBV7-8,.,CASSLSEETQYF
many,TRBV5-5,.,CASSMEGRRTDTQYF
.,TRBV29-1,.,CSVEETGDGYTF
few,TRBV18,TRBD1,CASSPRTGYTEAFF
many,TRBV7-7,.,CASSLGRRERETQYF
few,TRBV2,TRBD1,CASSEQGAGTEAFF
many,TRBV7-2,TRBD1,CASSSRQGSLAFF
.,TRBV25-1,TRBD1,CASSESGTGTAKQFF
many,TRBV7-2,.,CASSLSGGGYTF
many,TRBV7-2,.,CASSSDSYGYTF
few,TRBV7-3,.,CASSNGPDTEAFF
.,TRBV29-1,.,CNVAQGSNEQFF
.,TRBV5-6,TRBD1,CTSSWGQASTDTQYF
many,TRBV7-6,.,CASSRSAGIRDQYF
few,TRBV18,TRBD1,CASSPDRESEAFF
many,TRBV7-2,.,CATTVSRRREGYTF
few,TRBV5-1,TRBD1,CASSLGAPGQSNSPLHF
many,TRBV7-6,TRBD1,CASSPRDRGPDTQYF
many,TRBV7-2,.,CASSLGGGWNYGYTF
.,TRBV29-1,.,CSGRSGWQETQYF
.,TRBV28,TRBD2,CASSLPAGVYNEQFF
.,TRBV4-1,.,CASSQGHPAGRSGLLYGYTF
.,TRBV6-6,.,CASCTGLAEAFF
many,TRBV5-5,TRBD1,CASSRRQGGNTGELFF
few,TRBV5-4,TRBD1,CASSLTGTGNTIYF
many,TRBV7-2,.,CASSFWQGNTEAFF
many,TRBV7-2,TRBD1,CASSRGTEETQYF
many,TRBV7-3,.,CASSLLGGQDTQYF